This note documents a single TCR beta chain sequence. The antigen remains undetermined. J was trimmed by 2 bases and V by 8 bases; bases with no gene match: 10. The CDR3 has 15 amino acids. Germline values: CDR1 MNHEY, CDR2 SVGAGI. The data were taken from a study of T cell responses to AZD1222 COVID-19 vaccine. TCRdb keeps only in-frame clones here, not all; method: immunoSEQ multiplex PCR. Among around 150,000 clones, 92% were seen once, and the ten largest hold approximately 3.3%. Study results and caveats: The donors showed a predominance of white British ancestry and of females, with possible underestimation of clonal diversity. The repertoires were collected only after the peak T cell response. Spike-specific TCR breadth and depth went up after people got two AZD1222 doses. Seropositive AZD1222 recipients at baseline numbered only five or six.

The TCR originated in an adult who received the AZD1222 COVID-19 vaccine. The V gene is TRBV6-5, the J gene TRBJ2-3; 7 bases line up with TRBD2. This material consisted of peripheral blood, taken 28 days after the second AZD1222 dose. The CDR3 nucleotides read TGTGCCAGCGCCAAGGGAGCGGGGTACACAGATACGCAGTATTTT. Translating it yields CASAKGAGYTDTQYF.